This record looks at one T cell receptor (beta chain) sequence and its context. There is no known antigen for this receptor. One base away there is no much larger clone; base qualities are not given. This sample was included in a study of cytomegalovirus exposure and HLA in healthy donors listed by TCRdb under 2017. For context, the study as a whole: According to an earlier analysis of 550 to 700 of the donors, about 180 million T cells yielded roughly 110 million unique TCR beta sequences and about 300 Gb of sequence data. An early release that covered roughly 600 HLA-typed donors contained approximately 300 gigabases of sequencing data and 65 million to 100 million unique TCR sequences. Of the approximately 400 genotyped donors, 81% were placed in the genetic ancestry cluster associated with self-reported Caucasian donors. The study was designed to test whether signatures of past pathogen exposure could be identified by cataloging public T cell receptors. Using immunosequencing, the study profiled T cell repertoires from around 670 subjects and related those repertoires to cytomegalovirus serostatus. A separate validation cohort of approximately 130 different subjects was used in addition to the 666-subject first cohort. High-throughput TCR immunosequencing, statistical association of individual TCRs with disease status, and machine learning were combined to predict cytomegalovirus infection status. A later analysis re-examined previously published TCR beta repertoires from roughly 720 donors and added high-resolution HLA genotyping to investigate patterns of TCR occurrence. The later analysis used no new phenotypic data to find candidate immune exposures, relying instead on TCR beta sequences and their occurrence across donors. An earlier analysis of 587 of the donors used high-throughput TCR beta sequencing to judge whether each TCR beta V gene segment behaved as functional or pseudogenic. Donor age, sex, ethnicity and CMV serostatus were compiled together with the repertoire data. In a later genetic analysis, genome-wide SNP genotypes for about 55% of the roughly 670 donors were used, and that subset was treated as a discovery cohort. Every repertoire in the discovery cohort had been generated on one and the same sequencing platform. HLA typing included class I and class II loci at four-digit resolution. The number of typed donors differed by locus: 629-630 for A, B, C, DRB1 and DQB1; approximately 540 for DQA1; some 590 for DPA1; and around 490 for DPB1. A handful of DR-DQ haplotypes were handled as single units for association and clustering because linkage in the cohort was strong. Among a few hundred genotyped donors of the cohort, an average of roughly 240,000 unique TCR beta nucleotide sequences were sequenced per donor, 15% to 20% of them non-productive. Results and caveats for the whole study, not just this receptor: In this cohort, only TCR beta chains were sequenced, and detectable features were limited by the absence of alpha or paired-chain data. A further reported finding was that TCR beta sequences accurately predicted the HLA-A and HLA-B alleles for most subjects in the first cohort. Correlated functional status among segregating V segments might reflect linkage disequilibrium, but an unknown experimental factor could not be ruled out. According to a later analysis, TCR association rates differed among HLA loci, with DRB1 alleles showing the most associated TCRs and HLA-C alleles showing the fewest. Across donors, most TCR sequences were observed very rarely, whereas some public TCRs were present in many individuals. In an earlier analysis of about 600 of the donors, most TCR beta V segments appeared in productive rearrangements about 87% or about 30% of the time, broadly matching IMGT annotations. A group of highly shared sequence variants was considered likely to be a technical artifact of the sequencing pipeline. Immune exposure information for the cohort was limited to CMV serostatus. At a false discovery rate of 0.05, a later analysis linked fewer than 20,000 TCR beta sequences to specific HLA alleles. In vitro tests confirmed that a few of the cytomegalovirus-associated TCR beta chains recognize cytomegalovirus antigens. According to the authors, the approach could potentially be generalized to other disease states and immunological phenotypes. When HLA alleles, especially DR and DQ, strongly co-occurred, attributing TCR associations to individual alleles was difficult. HLA typing was unavailable for some donors at each locus, so association tests used only the typed subset. An association between a missense DCLRE1C variant and V-gene and J-gene trimming of TCR beta chains was found in a later genetic analysis and replicated in an independent cohort. Compared with equally common non-associated chains, HLA-associated TCR beta chains in a later analysis were more clonally expanded and had lower generation probabilities. According to a later analysis, parvovirus B19, influenza, CMV and Epstein-Barr virus appeared linked to several top co-occurrence clusters. Most CMV-associated TCR beta chains appeared to be HLA-restricted in a later analysis, and the HLA associations seemed to be driven largely by CMV exposure. The study listed 150 to 200 TCR beta chains as associated with cytomegalovirus. Presence/absence analyses assumed roughly uniform sequencing depth across donors, an assumption that may not hold. The classifier was reported to diagnose cytomegalovirus status with high specificity and sensitivity in both the original cohort and the validation cohort. The 87-base-pair reads could not distinguish some IMGT-functional V segments, including TRBV6-2 and TRBV6-3, so those segments were excluded. A later genetic analysis reported fewer N-insertions in productive TCRs among donors in an Asian-associated ancestry cluster than the roughly 690-donor mean. The earlier analysis of 587 of the donors excluded fewer than 20 rarely observed V segments, including chromosome 9 orphons, because counts were too low.

The cohort comprised some 700 healthy bone marrow donors. All cohort members were sampled while nominally healthy, although unrecorded immune exposures were likely present. The donor was CMV seropositive and was included in the group of 250 to 350 seropositive cohort members. Every donor gave a peripheral blood sample, and the peripheral blood mononuclear cells from that sample were used for TCR beta sequencing. The Qiagen DNeasy Blood Extraction Kit was used to extract genomic DNA from the blood cell samples. V is cut by 5 bases and J by 1 base, and the space between the germline ends is 15 bases. Taken from cysteine to phenylalanine, the CDR3 has 16 residues. Left in the record is the CDR3 DNA by itself, 48 bases read in frame from the first base. CDR1 and CDR2, per the germline V gene, are SGHAT and FQNNGV. Library creation used the immunoSEQ multiplex PCR assay. The multiplex PCR relied on a mix of 60 forward primers for TCR Vbeta segments and 13 reverse primers for TCR Jbeta segments. The CDR3 region of rearranged TCR beta genes was amplified from genomic DNA by a multiplex PCR assay. Amplified TCR beta libraries were sequenced as 87-base-pair reads on the Illumina HiSeq System. The published analysis was carried out like this. In a later analysis, 77 million or so unique TCR beta chains were counted across the roughly 670 repertoires, and approximately 9.9 million of these chains were shared by at least two donors. Raw reads were error-corrected and collapsed into unique sequences with a nearest-neighbor algorithm that merged closely related sequences to remove PCR and sequencing errors. V, D and J gene segments were assigned by aligning CDR3 sequences to IMGT reference sequences. For a sequence to be retained, a match of at least six nucleotides to both a V gene segment and a J gene segment was required. A rearrangement counted as productive if the CDR3 had no stop codons and remained in frame with V and J, and every other rearrangement counted as non-productive. Following IMGT convention, CDR3 was defined as the stretch from the second conserved V-encoded cysteine to the conserved J-encoded phenylalanine. Sequences without an unambiguous match to a single V gene segment were excluded from the earlier analysis of a few hundred of the donors. In an earlier analysis of 450 to 750 of the donors, a V segment was called functional when productive rearrangements were above 56.7%, and segregating when the standard deviation between donors exceeded 5%. A statistical classification framework was built to diagnose cytomegalovirus status from the catalog of TCR beta chain sequences. A later analysis assigned V and J genes by comparing TCR nucleotide sequences with IMGT/GENE-DB human TR gene sequences. A later analysis assigned CDR3 sequences and most-parsimonious VDJ recombination scenarios with the TCRdist pipeline. A later analysis defined each TCR beta chain by its CDR3 amino acid sequence plus V-gene family, and excluded reads lacking a unique V-gene family. As a way to deal with suspected cross-contamination and a sequencing artifact, a later analysis dropped 640 or so nucleotide sequences that were highly shared and had low generation probability. For each public chain, a later analysis derived a clonal expansion index from normalized ranks of inferred template counts within each repertoire. Generation probabilities in a later analysis came from a VDJ recombination model fitted to out-of-frame rearrangements, and those results were checked against IGoR. In a later analysis, TCR-TCR, TCR-HLA and TCR-CMV co-occurrence was scored with hypergeometric tests, and a repertoire-size bias correction was applied to TCR pairs. A later analysis estimated false discovery rates by permuting HLA or CMV assignments 20 times. In a later analysis, co-occurring TCRs were grouped using DBSCAN, and TCRdist sequence similarity was added for clustering within HLA-allele-positive subsets. Repertoires with fewer than 30,000 or more than 120,000 public chains, plus five repertoires with anomalous nucleotide sharing, were excluded from co-occurrence clustering. In TCRdb, the immuneACCESS table is reduced to in-frame sequences with V and J assigned. These tables do not hold every clone; where another copy was compared, an unresolved V gene accounts for under half, and the others remain unexplained. That table supplies the V and J calls and clone size; D and trimming were determined from the DNA. This sample is represented by 180,000 or so clones; 80% of them were singletons. In total, the top ten clones hold about 1.3% of the sample.

The sample taken for sequencing was PBMCs. The rearrangement combines TRBV11-2 with TRBJ2-1, and perhaps TRBD2 as D gene, on 6 matching bases. The source of this sequence is a girl aged 10-17 years in good health and CMV-seropositive. CDR3 reads: CASSPLGGRSYNEQFF. The DNA is as follows: TGTGCCAGCAGCCCACTCGGGGGACGGTCCTACAATGAGCAGTTCTTC.